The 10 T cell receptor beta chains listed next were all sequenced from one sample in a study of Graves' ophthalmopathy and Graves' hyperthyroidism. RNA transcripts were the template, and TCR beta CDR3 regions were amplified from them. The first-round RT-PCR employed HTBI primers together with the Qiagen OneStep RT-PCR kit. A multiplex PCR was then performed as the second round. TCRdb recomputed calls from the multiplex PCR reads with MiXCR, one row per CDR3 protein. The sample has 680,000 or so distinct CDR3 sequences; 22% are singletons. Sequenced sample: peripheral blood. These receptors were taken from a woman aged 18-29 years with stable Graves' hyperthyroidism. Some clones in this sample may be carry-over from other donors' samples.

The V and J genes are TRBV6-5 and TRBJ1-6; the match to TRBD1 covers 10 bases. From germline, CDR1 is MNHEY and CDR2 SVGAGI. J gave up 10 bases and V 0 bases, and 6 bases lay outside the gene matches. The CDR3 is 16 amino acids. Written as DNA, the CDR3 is TGTGCCAGCAGTTACTCGACAGGGGGCGCGAGGTCACCCCTCCACTTT. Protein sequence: CASSYSTGGARSPLHF.

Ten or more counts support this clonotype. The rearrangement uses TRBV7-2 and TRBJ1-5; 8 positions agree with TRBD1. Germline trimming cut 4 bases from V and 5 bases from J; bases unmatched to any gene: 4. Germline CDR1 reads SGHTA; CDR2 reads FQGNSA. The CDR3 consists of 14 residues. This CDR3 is CASSSDREHQPQHF. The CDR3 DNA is TGTGCCAGCAGCTCGGACAGGGAACATCAGCCCCAGCATTTT.

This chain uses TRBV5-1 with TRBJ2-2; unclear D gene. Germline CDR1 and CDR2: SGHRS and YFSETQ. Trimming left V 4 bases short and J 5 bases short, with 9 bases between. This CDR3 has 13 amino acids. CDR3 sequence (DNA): TGCGCCAGCAGCGAACAAGATACCGGGGAGCTGTTTTTT. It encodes CASSEQDTGELFF.

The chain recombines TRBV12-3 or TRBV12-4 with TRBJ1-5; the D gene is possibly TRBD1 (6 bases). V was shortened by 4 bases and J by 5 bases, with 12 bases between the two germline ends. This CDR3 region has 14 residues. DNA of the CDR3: TGTGCCAGCAGTTCCGACAGGTCCTATCAGCCCCAGCATTTT. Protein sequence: CASSSDRSYQPQHF.

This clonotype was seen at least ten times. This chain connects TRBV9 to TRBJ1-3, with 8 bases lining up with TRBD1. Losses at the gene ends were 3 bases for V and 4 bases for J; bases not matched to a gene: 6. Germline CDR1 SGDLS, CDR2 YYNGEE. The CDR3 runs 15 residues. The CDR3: CASSDTGTGGNTIYF. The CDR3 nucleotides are TGTGCCAGCAGCGATACCGGGACAGGAGGAAACACCATATATTTT.

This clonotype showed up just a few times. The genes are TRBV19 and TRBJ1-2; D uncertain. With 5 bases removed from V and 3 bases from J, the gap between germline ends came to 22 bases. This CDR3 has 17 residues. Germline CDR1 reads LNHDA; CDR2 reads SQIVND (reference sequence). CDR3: CASSPPSAGEWYYGYTF. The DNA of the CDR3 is TGTGCCAGTAGTCCCCCATCTGCCGGGGAGTGGTACTATGGCTACACCTTC. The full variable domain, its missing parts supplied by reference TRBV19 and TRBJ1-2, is DGGITQSPKYLFRKEGQNVTLSCEQNLNHDAMYWYRQDPGQGLRLIYYSQIVNDFQKGDIAEGYSVSREKKESFPLTVTSAQKNPTAFYLCASSPPSAGEWYYGYTFGSGTRLTVV.

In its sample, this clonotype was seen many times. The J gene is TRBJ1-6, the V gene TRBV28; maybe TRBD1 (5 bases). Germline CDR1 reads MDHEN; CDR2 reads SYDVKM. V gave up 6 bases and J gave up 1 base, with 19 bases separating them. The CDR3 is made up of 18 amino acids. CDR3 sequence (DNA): TGTGCCAGCAGGCACCGGGACGGAGTTTCGTCCTATAATTCACCCCTCCACTTT. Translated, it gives CASRHRDGVSSYNSPLHF.

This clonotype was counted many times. Written as DNA, the CDR3 is TGCAGCGTTCGCGAAGGGCGGGCTGAAGCTTTCTTT. This translates into CSVREGRAEAFF. This sequence joins TRBV29-1 and TRBJ1-1; no reliable D call. V lost 5 bases, J lost 6 bases, and 13 bases lay in between. The CDR3 loop spans 12 amino acids. The V gene's germline CDR1 is SQVTM and CDR2 ANQGSEA.

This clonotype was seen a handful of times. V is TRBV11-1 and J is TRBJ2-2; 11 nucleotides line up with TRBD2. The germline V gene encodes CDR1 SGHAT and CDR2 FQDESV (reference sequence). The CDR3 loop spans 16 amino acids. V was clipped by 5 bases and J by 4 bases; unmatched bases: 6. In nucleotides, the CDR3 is TGTGCCAGCAGCCCCTTAGCGGGGGGGGTCACCGGGGAGCTGTTTTTT. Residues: CASSPLAGGVTGELFF.

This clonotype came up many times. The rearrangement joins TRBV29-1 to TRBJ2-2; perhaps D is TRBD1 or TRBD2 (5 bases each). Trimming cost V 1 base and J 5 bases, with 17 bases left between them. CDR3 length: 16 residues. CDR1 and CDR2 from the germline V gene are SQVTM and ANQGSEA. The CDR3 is CSVEGLRAGTTGELFF. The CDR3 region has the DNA TGCAGCGTTGAAGGGTTAAGAGCAGGGACGACCGGGGAGCTGTTTTTT.